The following is a TCR beta chain sequence with its context. The assay was immunoSEQ multiplex PCR, and TCRdb's table has in-frame clones only and misses some. The sample yields approximately 110,000 clones, approximately 91% seen once. The germline CDR1 and CDR2 sequences are MDHEN and SYDVKM. V was pared by 7 bases and J by 7 bases, with 19 bases between. CDR3 length equals 14 residues. This record belongs to a study of control samples from healthy donors and cancer patients. Sequencing was done on a sample of blood. The clonotype comes from a woman aged 18 to 35 in good health. The chain uses TRBV28 and TRBJ2-5, with D perhaps TRBD2 (5 bases). The CDR3 nucleotides read TGTGCCAGCAAGAAAGGAACTAGAATCGTGACCCAGTACTTC. This sequence encodes CASKKGTRIVTQYF.